This TCR beta chain is drawn from a study of early T cells in non-severe SARS-CoV-2 infection. Overall study: The input, bulk RNA from unsorted whole blood, was sequenced, and chains were unpaired.

Unique molecular identifiers were added to individual cDNA molecules. TCRdb recomputed calls from the 5' RACE reads with MiXCR, one row per CDR3 protein. The sample gives tens of thousands of distinct CDR3 sequences, approximately 10% of which show up once; 12% is in the top ten. In regard to this clonotype: Its target is not known. One end of the junction fails to match germline, which may point to a read error.

Whole-study findings and limits: VDJdb matching favored anti-spike CD8 responses, missing private and CD4 specificities.

The sequencing here drew on whole blood, taken at baseline. The TCR comes from an adult who was a healthcare worker with PCR-confirmed SARS-CoV-2 infection or an uninfected control (not recorded which).

The CDR3 nucleotides read TGCGCCAGCAGCTTGGTTAGCATCCAAGAGACCCTGTACTTC. Translating gives CASSLVSIQETLYF. The rearrangement links TRBV5-1 to TRBJ2-5; D is undetermined. The germline V gene has CDR1 SGHRS and CDR2 YFSETQ. This CDR3 spans 14 amino acids.